These 27 T cell receptor beta chains were all obtained from the same sample, sequenced in a study of T cells in Graves' hyperthyroidism and ophthalmopathy. TCR beta CDR3 regions were amplified from RNA. The TCR CDR3 was amplified in a first-round RT-PCR using the HTBI primer set. One entry per CDR3 protein results from TCRdb running MiXCR on the multiplex PCR reads. The data hold 400,000 to 500,000 distinct CDR3 sequences, with approximately 15% observed a single time. Sequencing was done on a sample of blood. Every receptor here comes from a woman between 18 and 29 years old with Graves' hyperthyroidism.

In its sample, this clonotype was seen many times. The chain joins TRBV20-1 to TRBJ2-2; D unresolved. The CDR3 loop spans 16 amino acids. The V and J ends lost 3 bases and 0 bases respectively, with 14 bases between them. Germline CDR1 is DFQATT and CDR2 is SNEGSKA (reference sequence). For the CDR3, the DNA is TGCAGTGCTAGGGGCCTTAGTAACCCGAACACCGGGGAGCTGTTTTTT. It yields the protein CSARGLSNPNTGELFF.

The sample holds many counts of this clonotype. The gene calls are TRBV12-3 or TRBV12-4 and TRBJ1-2, with 7 bases identical to TRBD1. The CDR3 is made up of 12 amino acids. V lost 6 bases and J lost 7; bases outside the gene matches: 5. The CDR3 protein is CASSRTGVGYTF. The CDR3 DNA follows: TGTGCCAGCAGCCGAACAGGGGTTGGCTACACCTTC.

Only a few counts were recorded for this clonotype. This sequence joins TRBV24-1 and TRBJ2-1; 11 nucleotides align to TRBD1. Germline V gives CDR1 KGHDR, CDR2 SFDVKD. With V trimmed by 0 bases and J by 8 bases, 5 bases remained unmatched. The CDR3 totals 16 residues. As DNA, the CDR3 is TGTGCCACCAGTGATTTGGTTGGACAGGGGGCTTATGAGCAGTTCTTC. As protein: CATSDLVGQGAYEQFF.

This clonotype occurred many times. The chain couples TRBV2 to TRBJ2-7; the match to TRBD2 covers 10 bases. Germline CDR1 and CDR2: SNHLY and FYNNEI. J gave up 2 bases and V 5 bases, and 6 bases lay outside the gene matches. The CDR3 is 15 residues long. The CDR3: CASSPGTSATYEQYV. For the CDR3, the DNA is TGTGCCAGCAGTCCCGGGACTAGCGCAACCTACGAGCAGTACGTC.

V gene TRBV3-1 combines with J gene TRBJ1-6; D call uncertain. The CDR3 loop spans 15 amino acids. Trimming left V 0 bases short and J 13 bases short, with 16 bases between. Germline V lookup: CDR1 LGHDT, CDR2 YNNKEL (reference sequence). The CDR3 sequence: CASSQEDGESSPLHF. CDR3 DNA: TGTGCCAGCAGCCAAGAAGACGGGGAGAGCTCGCCCCTCCACTTT.

The chain carries TRBV11-3 and TRBJ2-2; the match to TRBD2 covers 15 bases. Germline V gene data show CDR1 as SGHNT and CDR2 as YENEEA. The CDR3 runs to 20 residues. V was clipped by 1 base and J by 1 base; unmatched bases: 7. CDR3 sequence: CASSLARTSGRARNTGELFF. CDR3 nucleotides: TGTGCCAGCAGCTTAGCCCGGACTAGCGGGAGGGCGAGGAACACCGGGGAGCTGTTTTTT.

In this sample, this clonotype turned up many times. The chain carries TRBV12-3 or TRBV12-4 and TRBJ2-7; 7 nucleotides align to TRBD2. V trimming: 2 bases; J trimming: 4 bases; junction bases outside the gene matches: 8. The CDR3 runs 15 residues. CDR3 sequence reads: CASSLQREKGYEQYV. In DNA form, the CDR3 reads TGTGCCAGCAGTTTACAGCGGGAAAAGGGGTACGAGCAGTACGTC.

This clonotype has ten or more counts. The chain recombines TRBV29-1 with TRBJ2-1; D unresolved. The germline gives CDR1 SQVTM, CDR2 ANQGSEA. The CDR3 is 11 amino acids. Trimming stripped 4 bases from V and 7 bases from J, with 8 bases between. The CDR3 DNA reads TGCAGCGTTGTCTTTTCGAATGAGCAGTTCTTC. Its protein is CSVVFSNEQFF.

There are a few counts of this clonotype. The chain uses TRBV27 and TRBJ1-2; 7 positions match TRBD1. The CDR3 loop spans 13 amino acids. CDR1 is MNHEY and CDR2 is SMNVEV in the germline V gene (reference sequence). The J segment lost 6 bases and the V segment lost 6 bases, leaving 7 bases of the junction unmatched. CDR3 in amino acids: CASRTGQVHGYTF. The CDR3, as DNA: TGTGCCAGCAGAACCGGACAGGTCCATGGCTACACCTTC.

This clonotype was recorded many times. The gene calls are TRBV7-3 and TRBJ1-6; the D gene is possibly TRBD1 (5 bases). The CDR3 has 15 residues. V was clipped by 4 bases and J by 0 bases, with 7 bases between them. Looked up from germline, CDR1 is SGHTA and CDR2 is FQGTGA. CDR3 nucleotides: TGTGCCAGCAGCTGGGGCGGCTCCTATAATTCACCCCTCCACTTT. It encodes CASSWGGSYNSPLHF. The variable domain in full, completed from reference TRBV7-3 and TRBJ1-6, reads GAGVSQTPSNKVTEKGKYVELRCDPISGHTALYWYRQSLGQGPEFLIYFQGTGAADDSGLPNDRFFAVRPEGSVSTLKIQRTERGDSAVYLCASSWGGSYNSPLHFGNGTRLTVT.

This clonotype was picked up a small number of times. This sequence joins TRBV18 and TRBJ2-7, with TRBD2 identical over 14 bases. The CDR3 sequence is 16 residues long. The J segment lost 7 bases and the V segment lost 3 bases, leaving 8 bases of the junction unmatched. Per germline, CDR1 KGHSH and CDR2 LQKENI. Here the CDR3 reads CASSPGTSGSYEEQYV. The CDR3 bases are TGTGCCAGCTCACCGGGGACTAGCGGGAGTTATGAGGAGCAGTACGTC.

In this sample, this clonotype turned up many times. V is TRBV10-3 and J is TRBJ2-3, with D perhaps being TRBD1 or TRBD2 (5 bases each). The V end lost 7 bases, the J end lost 0 bases, and 11 bases lay between the germline ends. This CDR3 is 14 amino acids long. Looked up from germline, CDR1 is ENHRY and CDR2 is SYGVKD. In DNA, the CDR3 is TGTGCCATCACGGACGGGGCTAGCACAGATACGCAGTATTTT. As protein: CAITDGASTDTQYF.

Ten or more counts support this clonotype. The gene calls are TRBV12-3 or TRBV12-4 and TRBJ1-1, with 7 bases identical to TRBD1. Unmatched junction bases numbered 5, after V lost 6 bases and J lost 7 bases. The CDR3 sequence is 12 residues long. The CDR3 reads CASSLTGIEAFF. The CDR3 DNA reads as TGTGCCAGCAGCCTGACAGGGATTGAAGCTTTCTTT.

This clonotype was detected many times. The chain has TRBV3-1 and TRBJ2-7; no clear D. The CDR3 is 15 residues long. Trimming cost V 4 bases and J 0 bases, with 13 bases left between them. The germline CDR1 and CDR2 sequences are LGHDT and YNNKEL (reference sequence). The CDR3 nucleotides are TGTGCCAGCAGCCCGCACCCAGCGAGCTCCTACGAGCAGTACTTC. Encoded protein: CASSPHPASSYEQYF.

This clonotype came up many times. This chain links TRBV27 with TRBJ2-1, with D maybe TRBD1 (6 bases). CDR3 length equals 13 residues. CDR1 and CDR2 (germline): MNHEY, SMNVEV (reference sequence). The V and J ends lost 5 bases and 10 bases respectively, with 15 bases between them. CDR3 loop: CASSPRQDAEQFF. In DNA, the CDR3 is TGTGCCAGCAGTCCTCGACAGGATGCCGAGCAGTTCTTC.

This clonotype was picked up many times. The gene calls are TRBV27 and TRBJ1-6, with D hard to call. V lost 3 bases and J lost 9, with 9 bases in between. Germline CDR1 is MNHEY and CDR2 is SMNVEV (reference sequence). The CDR3 has 13 residues. CDR3 in DNA: TGTGCCAGCAGTTTTAGGGAGGCTTCACCCCTCCACTTT. This encodes CASSFREASPLHF.

This clonotype showed up many times. This CDR3 reads CASSWGLAAGETQYF. CDR3 nucleotide sequence: TGTGCCAGCAGCTGGGGACTAGCGGCAGGGGAGACCCAGTACTTC. V and J are TRBV11-3 and TRBJ2-5; TRBD2 agrees at 11 bases. CDR3 size: 15 residues. The V gene's germline CDR1 is SGHNT and CDR2 YENEEA. Trimming cost V 4 bases and J 5 bases; bases outside gene matches: 6.

This chain connects TRBV7-3 to TRBJ1-2; no clear D gene. V was trimmed by 5 bases and J by 8 bases, leaving 15 bases between them. CDR3 length: 13 amino acids. The V gene's germline CDR1 is SGHTA and CDR2 FQGTGA. CDR3: CASSDSGIYGYTF. In nucleotides, the CDR3 is TGTGCCAGCAGCGATTCAGGAATTTACGGCTACACCTTC.

In the case of this clonotype: An end of the junction differs from the germline gene, which may be a read error. The rearrangement uses TRBV7-3 and TRBJ2-1; 9 bases map to TRBD2. From germline, CDR1 is SGHTA and CDR2 FQGTGA. The CDR3 runs to 18 residues. The CDR3 sequence: CANSLTGGRARGSNEQSF. The CDR3 nucleotides read TGTGCCAACAGCTTAACAGGCGGGAGGGCCAGGGGTTCAAATGAGCAGTCCTTC.

This sequence joins TRBV25-1 and TRBJ2-7, with 10 positions matching TRBD1. V shed 6 bases, J shed 3 bases, and the junction held 5 bases outside the gene matches. The CDR3 totals 14 residues. Germline V gene data show CDR1 as MGHDK and CDR2 as SYGVNS. The CDR3 nucleotides are TGTGCCAGCAGGGGGGACAGGGGAAACTACGAGCAGTACTTC. This translates into CASRGDRGNYEQYF.

This clonotype has more than one count but fewer than ten. This sequence joins TRBV6-1 and TRBJ1-5, with D unclear. This CDR3 comprises 14 residues. Trimming pared 6 bases from V and 5 bases from J, leaving 14 bases between. The germline V gene encodes CDR1 MNHNS and CDR2 SASEGT. CDR3 sequence reads: CASSPGRPDQPQHF. For the CDR3, the DNA is TGTGCCAGCAGCCCCGGGAGGCCCGATCAGCCCCAGCATTTT.

At least ten counts were recorded for this clonotype. This chain links TRBV11-2 with TRBJ2-1; D might be TRBD2 (6 bases). The germline gives CDR1 SGHAT, CDR2 FQNNGV. V gave up 5 bases and J gave up 10 bases, with 12 bases separating them. The CDR3 has 12 residues. The CDR3 protein is CASSKTSLEQFF. In DNA, the CDR3 is TGTGCCAGCAGCAAGACTAGTTTAGAGCAGTTCTTC.

This clonotype has a handful of counts. The rearrangement uses TRBV20-1 and TRBJ1-5, with D perhaps TRBD1 (5 bases). The V end was cut by 0 bases, the J end by 0 bases, with 9 bases between. The germline gives CDR1 DFQATT, CDR2 SNEGSKA (reference sequence). The CDR3 length is 15 residues. CDR3 region: CSARERTHSNQPQHF. The CDR3 DNA reads as TGCAGTGCTAGAGAAAGGACACATAGCAATCAGCCCCAGCATTTT.

There are many counts of this clonotype. The gene calls are TRBV12-3 or TRBV12-4 and TRBJ1-2, with 7 bases that match TRBD1. CDR3 size: 14 residues. Germline trimming cut 5 bases from V and 4 bases from J; bases unmatched to any gene: 7. CDR3 residues: CASSEGPGGYGYTF. The CDR3 DNA sequence: TGTGCCAGCAGTGAGGGCCCAGGGGGCTATGGCTACACCTTC.

A note on this clonotype: This clone may be a read error of a much larger clone one base away. The chain couples TRBV7-3 to TRBJ2-1; D could derive from TRBD1 or TRBD2 (5 bases each). Germline loops: CDR1 SGHTA, CDR2 FQGTGA. V was trimmed by 2 bases and J by 5 bases, leaving 13 bases between them. The CDR3 has 15 amino acids. CDR3 in amino acids: CASSLRSGPHNEQFF. CDR3 in DNA: TGTGCCAGCAGCTTACGGTCGGGACCCCACAATGAGCAGTTCTTC. Filled out from reference TRBV7-3 and TRBJ2-1, the complete variable domain reads GAGVSQTPSNKVTEKGKYVELRCDPISGHTALYWYRQSLGQGPEFLIYFQGTGAADDSGLPNDRFFAVRPEGSVSTLKIQRTERGDSAVYLCASSLRSGPHNEQFFGPGTRLTVL.

There are a few counts of this clonotype. The chain couples TRBV20-1 to TRBJ2-1, with D perhaps matching TRBD1 or TRBD2 (5 bases each). This CDR3 is 16 amino acids long. V gave up 1 base and J gave up 1 base, with 14 bases separating them. The germline CDR1 and CDR2 sequences are DFQATT and SNEGSKA (reference sequence). The CDR3 DNA sequence: TGCAGTGCTAGAGTACCCGAGGGGCGGTCCTACAATGAGCAGTTCTTC. Translation: CSARVPEGRSYNEQFF.

The chain recombines TRBV30 with TRBJ2-4; the D is unclear. The germline V gene encodes CDR1 GTSNPN and CDR2 SVGIG (reference sequence). Trimming left V 0 bases short and J 6 bases short, with 6 bases between. The CDR3 runs 12 residues. The CDR3 region is CAWSVDSNIQYF. The CDR3 DNA sequence: TGTGCCTGGAGTGTAGACTCAAACATTCAGTACTTC.